The text below deals with one TCR beta chain. Its antigen is still unknown. Base-call qualities are not available, and no considerably larger clone is one nucleotide away. This entry is derived from a study of T cells in tumors after PD-1 blockade (dated by TCRdb to between 2018 and 2021). A note on the overall study: Exclusion criteria were prior checkpoint blockade, use of systemic immunosuppressants, or recent radiotherapy or other anti-cancer therapy within 4 weeks. Pembrolizumab 200 mg every 3 weeks or cemiplimab 350 mg every 2 weeks was administered to patients. Ongoing daily vismodegib 150 mg was also given to a subset of patients during anti-PD-1 treatment. Peripheral blood samples averaged approximately 100,000 TCR templates (range roughly 22,000-257,772) and 37,000 or so unique clonotypes. Paired single-cell RNA and TCR sequencing was done in the study on site-matched tumors from patients with BCC or SCC, both before and after anti-PD-1 therapy. To compare blood and tumor clonotypes, bulk TCR sequencing was performed on under 12 peripheral blood samples from four to six patients. RECIST version 1.1 was used to assess clinical response. Paper-wide results and their limitations: About two fifths of tumor TCR clonotypes were detected in blood, and some novel exhausted tumor clones were observed in pre-treatment blood, which was taken as suggesting peripheral recruitment. The source of novel T cell clones was not identified and could include lymphoid organs or rare unexpanded clones within the tumor or its periphery.

Via the germline V gene, CDR1 is WSHSY and CDR2 SAAADI. Including cysteine and phenylalanine, the CDR3 has 13 amino acids. Only the CDR3 DNA stays, 39 bases, in frame from base 1. Clipping removes 4 bases from V and 10 bases from J, with 4 as the unmatched junction base count. The immunoSEQ platform was used for deep TCRbeta sequencing. The source study handled its data this way. For further analysis, only productive rearrangements were exported out of the immunoSEQ Analyzer. T cell phenotypes were assigned to bulk TCRbeta clonotypes by matching the clonotypes to single-cell RNA+TCR-seq clones with the same TCRbeta sequence. Clone enrichment in tumor was calculated as tumor frequency divided by PBMC frequency from bulk TCR sequencing. GLIPH was used to sort TCRs into specificity groups, which are clusters of distinct TCRs that likely recognize common antigens through shared CDR3 motifs. Held by TCRdb, this immuneACCESS table contains in-frame sequences only and omits some clones. Under half of the omission traces to an unresolved V gene where checked; the cause of the rest is unknown. The V and J calls and clone size come from that table; D and trimming were worked out from the DNA. This sample comprises about 47,000 clones, roughly 79% of them detected only once. The ten largest make up about a sixth of the sample.

The sample's time point label, decoded: before anti-PD-1 therapy. Genomic DNA extracted from tumor biopsies or peripheral blood was used for bulk TCRbeta sequencing, with input ranging from roughly 600 ng to 6,004 ng. Every patient had histologically proven advanced or metastatic basal or squamous cell carcinoma and was a poor candidate for surgical resection. Of the roughly eleven patients in the basal cell carcinoma cohort, several underwent bulk tumor TCR sequencing. The TCR sequence derives from a human donor with basal cell carcinoma. The rearrangement combines TRBV10-2 with TRBJ1-6, with 7 bases matching TRBD1. The sequences come from PBMCs, collected before anti-PD-1 treatment. The CDR3 reads CASSGQGGSPLHF. Here is the DNA: TGCGCCAGCAGTGGACAGGGCGGATCACCCCTCCACTTT.